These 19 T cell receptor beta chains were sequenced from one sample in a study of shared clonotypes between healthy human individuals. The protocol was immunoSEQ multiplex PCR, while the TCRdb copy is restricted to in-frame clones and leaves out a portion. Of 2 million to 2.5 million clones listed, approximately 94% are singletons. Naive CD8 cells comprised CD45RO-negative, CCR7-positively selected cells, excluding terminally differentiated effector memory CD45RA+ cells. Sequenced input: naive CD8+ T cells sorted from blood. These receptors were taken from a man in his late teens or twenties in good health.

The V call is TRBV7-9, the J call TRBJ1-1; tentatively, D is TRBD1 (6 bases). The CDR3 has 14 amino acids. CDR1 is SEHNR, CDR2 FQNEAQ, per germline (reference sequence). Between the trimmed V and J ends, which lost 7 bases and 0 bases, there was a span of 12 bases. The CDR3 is CASNGKGVNTEAFF. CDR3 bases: TGTGCCAGCAACGGCAAGGGGGTGAACACTGAAGCTTTCTTT.

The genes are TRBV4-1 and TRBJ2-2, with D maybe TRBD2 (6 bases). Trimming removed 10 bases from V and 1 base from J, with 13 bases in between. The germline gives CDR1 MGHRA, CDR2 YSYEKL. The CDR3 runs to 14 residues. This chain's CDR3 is CATQRGLNTGELFF. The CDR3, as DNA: TGCGCCACCCAAAGGGGACTGAACACCGGGGAGCTGTTTTTT.

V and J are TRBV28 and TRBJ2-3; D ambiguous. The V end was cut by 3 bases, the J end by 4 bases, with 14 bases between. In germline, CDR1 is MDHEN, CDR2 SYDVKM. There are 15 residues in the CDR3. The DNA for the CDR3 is TGTGCCAGCAGTTTGGTTCGCGCTGCGCCAGATACGCAGTATTTT. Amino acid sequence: CASSLVRAAPDTQYF.

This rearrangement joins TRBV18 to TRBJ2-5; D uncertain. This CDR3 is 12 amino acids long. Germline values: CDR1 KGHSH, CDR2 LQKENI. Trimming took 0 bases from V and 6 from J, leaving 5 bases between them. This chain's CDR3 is CASSPPEKTQYF. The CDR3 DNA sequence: TGTGCCAGCTCACCACCGGAAAAGACCCAGTACTTC.

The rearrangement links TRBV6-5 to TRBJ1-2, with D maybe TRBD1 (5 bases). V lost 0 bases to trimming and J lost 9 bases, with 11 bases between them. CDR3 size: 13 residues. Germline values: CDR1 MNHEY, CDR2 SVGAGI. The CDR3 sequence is CASSYSHRWSYTF. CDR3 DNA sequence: TGTGCCAGCAGTTACTCCCACAGGTGGAGCTACACCTTC.

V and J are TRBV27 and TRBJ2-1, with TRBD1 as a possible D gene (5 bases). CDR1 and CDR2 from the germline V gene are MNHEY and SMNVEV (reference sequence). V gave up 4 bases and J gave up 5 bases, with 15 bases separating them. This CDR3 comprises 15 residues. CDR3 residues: CASSSGINGDNEQFF. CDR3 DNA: TGTGCCAGCAGTTCAGGGATTAATGGGGACAATGAGCAGTTCTTC.

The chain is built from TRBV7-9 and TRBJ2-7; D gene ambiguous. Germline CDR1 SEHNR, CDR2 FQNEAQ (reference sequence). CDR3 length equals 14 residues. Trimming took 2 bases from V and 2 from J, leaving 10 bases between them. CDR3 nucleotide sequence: TGTGCCAGCAGCTTACAGGACGTTCCCTACGAGCAGTACTTC. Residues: CASSLQDVPYEQYF.

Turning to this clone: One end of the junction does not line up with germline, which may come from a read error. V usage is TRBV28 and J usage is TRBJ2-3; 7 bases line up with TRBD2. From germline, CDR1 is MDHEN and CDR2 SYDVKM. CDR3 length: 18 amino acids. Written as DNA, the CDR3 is TGTGCCAGCAGTTTATATGTCGCTCTAGCGGAACACACATATACGCAGTATTTT. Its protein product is CASSLYVALAEHTYTQYF.

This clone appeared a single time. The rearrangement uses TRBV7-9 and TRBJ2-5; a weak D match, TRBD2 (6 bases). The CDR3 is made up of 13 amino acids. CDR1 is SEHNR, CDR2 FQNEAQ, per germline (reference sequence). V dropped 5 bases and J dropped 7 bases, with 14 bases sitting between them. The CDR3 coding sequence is TGTGCCAGCAGCCCGCCGCTGGAGGGGACCCAGTACTTC. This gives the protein CASSPPLEGTQYF.

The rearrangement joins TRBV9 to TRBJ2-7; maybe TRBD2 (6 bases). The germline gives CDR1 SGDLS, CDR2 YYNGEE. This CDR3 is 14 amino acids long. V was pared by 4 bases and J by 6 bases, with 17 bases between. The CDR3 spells CASSPPGGYPEQYF. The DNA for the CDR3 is TGTGCCAGCAGCCCTCCCGGAGGGTACCCCGAGCAGTACTTC.

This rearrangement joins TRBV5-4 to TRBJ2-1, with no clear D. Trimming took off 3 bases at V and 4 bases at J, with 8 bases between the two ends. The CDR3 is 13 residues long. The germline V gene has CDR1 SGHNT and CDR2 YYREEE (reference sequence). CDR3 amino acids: CASSSTEYNEQFF. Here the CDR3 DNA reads TGTGCCAGCAGCTCAACGGAATACAATGAGCAGTTCTTC.

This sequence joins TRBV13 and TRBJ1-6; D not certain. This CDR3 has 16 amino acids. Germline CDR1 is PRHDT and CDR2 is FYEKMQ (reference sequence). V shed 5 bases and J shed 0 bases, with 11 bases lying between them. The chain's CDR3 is CASSPRTDSYNSPLHF. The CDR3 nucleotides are TGTGCCAGCAGCCCCCGGACGGACTCCTATAATTCACCCCTCCACTTT.

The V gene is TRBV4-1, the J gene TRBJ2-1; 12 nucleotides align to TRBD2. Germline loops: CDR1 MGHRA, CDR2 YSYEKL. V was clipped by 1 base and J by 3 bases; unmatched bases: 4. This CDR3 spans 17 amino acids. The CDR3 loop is CASSQVTSGGNYNEQFF. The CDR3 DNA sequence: TGCGCCAGCAGCCAAGTGACTAGCGGGGGTAACTACAATGAGCAGTTCTTC.

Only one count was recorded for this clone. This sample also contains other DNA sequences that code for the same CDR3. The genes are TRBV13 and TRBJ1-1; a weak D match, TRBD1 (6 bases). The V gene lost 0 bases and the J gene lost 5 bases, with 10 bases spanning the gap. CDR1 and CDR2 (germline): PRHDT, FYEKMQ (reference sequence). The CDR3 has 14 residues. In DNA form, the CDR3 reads TGTGCCAGCAGCTTAGGCAGGGGTGGAACTGAAGCTTTCTTT. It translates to CASSLGRGGTEAFF.

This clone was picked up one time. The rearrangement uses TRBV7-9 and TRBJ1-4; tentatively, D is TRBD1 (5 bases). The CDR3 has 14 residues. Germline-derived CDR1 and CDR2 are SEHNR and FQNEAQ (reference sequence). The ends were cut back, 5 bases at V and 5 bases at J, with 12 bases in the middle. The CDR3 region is CASSGGVGNEKLFF. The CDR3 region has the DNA TGTGCCAGCAGCGGGGGAGTGGGGAATGAAAAACTGTTTTTT.

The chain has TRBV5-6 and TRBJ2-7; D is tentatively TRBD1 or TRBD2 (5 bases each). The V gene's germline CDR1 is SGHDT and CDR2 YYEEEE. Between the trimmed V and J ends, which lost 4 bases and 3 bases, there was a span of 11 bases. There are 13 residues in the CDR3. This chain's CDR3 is CASSPYGGYEQYF. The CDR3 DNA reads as TGTGCCAGCAGCCCCTATGGGGGCTACGAGCAGTACTTC.

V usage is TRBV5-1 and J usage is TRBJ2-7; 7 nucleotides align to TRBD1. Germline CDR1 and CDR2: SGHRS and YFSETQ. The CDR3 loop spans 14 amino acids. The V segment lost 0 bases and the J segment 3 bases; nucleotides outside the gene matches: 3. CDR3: CASSLVGQVYEQYF. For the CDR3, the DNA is TGCGCCAGCAGCTTGGTTGGACAGGTCTACGAGCAGTACTTC.

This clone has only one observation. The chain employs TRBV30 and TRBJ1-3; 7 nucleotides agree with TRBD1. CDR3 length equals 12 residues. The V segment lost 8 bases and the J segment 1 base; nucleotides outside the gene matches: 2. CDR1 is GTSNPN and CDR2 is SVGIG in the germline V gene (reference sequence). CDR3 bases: TGTGCCCAGGGGGGGTCTGGAAACACCATATATTTT. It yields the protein CAQGGSGNTIYF.

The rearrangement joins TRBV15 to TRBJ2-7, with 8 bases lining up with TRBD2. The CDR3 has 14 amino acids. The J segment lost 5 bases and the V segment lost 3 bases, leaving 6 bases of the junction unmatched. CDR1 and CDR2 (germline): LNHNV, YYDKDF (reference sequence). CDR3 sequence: CATSSQREFDEQYF. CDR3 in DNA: TGTGCCACCAGCAGCCAGCGGGAGTTCGACGAGCAGTACTTC.